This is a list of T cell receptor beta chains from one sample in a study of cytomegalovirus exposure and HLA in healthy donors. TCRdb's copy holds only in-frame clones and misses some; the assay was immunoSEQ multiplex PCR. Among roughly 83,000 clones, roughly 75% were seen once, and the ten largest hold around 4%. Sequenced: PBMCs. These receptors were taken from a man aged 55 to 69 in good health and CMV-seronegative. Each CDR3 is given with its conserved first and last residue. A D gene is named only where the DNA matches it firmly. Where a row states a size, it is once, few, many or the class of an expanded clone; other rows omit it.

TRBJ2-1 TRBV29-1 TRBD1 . CSVEVLTGVYNEQFF TGCAGCGTTGAAGTATTAACAGGGGTGTACAATGAGCAGTTCTTC
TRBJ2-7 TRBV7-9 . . CSSSFYLTGLWDEQYF TGTTCCAGCAGCTTCTACCTGACAGGCCTATGGGACGAGCAGTACTTC
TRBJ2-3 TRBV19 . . CASTPMAGKVDTQYF TGTGCCAGTACTCCCATGGCCGGGAAAGTAGATACGCAGTATTTT
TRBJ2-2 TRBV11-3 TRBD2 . CASSFRRGANTGELFF TGTGCCAGCAGCTTCAGACGGGGGGCGAACACCGGGGAGCTGTTTTTT
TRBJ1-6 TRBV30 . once CAYQGNSPLHF TGTGCCTACCAGGGTAATTCACCCCTCCACTTT
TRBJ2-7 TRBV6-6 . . CASSMIGVYEQYF TGTGCCAGCAGTATGATCGGGGTCTACGAGCAGTACTTC
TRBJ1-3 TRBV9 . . CASRPEDDSFSIYF TGTGCCAGCAGGCCGGAGGACGACTCGTTCTCCATATATTTT
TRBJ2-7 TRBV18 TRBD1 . CASSLQGQGGEQYF TGTGCCAGCTCGCTTCAGGGACAGGGAGGCGAGCAGTACTTC
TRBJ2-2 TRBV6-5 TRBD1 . CASRRDRQTGELFF TGTGCCAGCAGGAGGGACAGGCAAACCGGGGAGCTGTTTTTT
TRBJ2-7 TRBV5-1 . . CASSLDGGAGEQYF TGCGCCAGCAGCTTGGATGGAGGGGCGGGTGAGCAGTACTTC
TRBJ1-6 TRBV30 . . CAWKVRTEISSYNSPLHF TGTGCCTGGAAGGTCCGGACAGAGATTAGCTCCTATAATTCACCCCTCCACTTT
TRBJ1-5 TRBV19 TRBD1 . CASSSPRGSNQPQHF TGTGCCAGTAGTTCTCCCAGGGGGAGCAATCAGCCCCAGCATTTT
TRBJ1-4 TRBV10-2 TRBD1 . CASSEKGGTGNLKLFF TGCGCCAGCAGTGAGAAAGGAGGGACAGGGAACCTAAAACTGTTTTTT
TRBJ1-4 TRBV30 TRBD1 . CAWRKPGQGAGSEKLFF TGTGCCTGGAGGAAACCGGGACAGGGGGCCGGCAGTGAAAAACTGTTTTTT
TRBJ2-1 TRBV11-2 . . CASSLGVVAGEQFF TGTGCCAGCAGCTTAGGGGTAGTGGCGGGTGAGCAGTTCTTC
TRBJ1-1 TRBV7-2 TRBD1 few CASSPPTGGRAEAFF TGTGCCAGCAGCCCCCCGACAGGGGGAAGGGCTGAAGCTTTCTTT